This TCR beta chain was obtained from a study of shared clonotypes between healthy human individuals. The V end lost 5 bases, the J end lost 4 bases, and 15 bases lay between the germline ends. CDR3 length equals 15 residues. Germline V CDR1 and CDR2: SGHTA, FQGNSA. Clones were read by immunoSEQ multiplex PCR, and TCRdb kept only the in-frame ones, dropping some. The sample has over a million clones, under 80% seen once. The clonotype was recovered from a man younger than 30 in good health. The sequencing sample was made of memory CD4+ T cells sorted from blood. Subset noted: CD45RA-negative fraction. The J gene is TRBJ2-1, the V gene TRBV7-2; unclear D gene. CDR3: CASSLERRAYNEQFF. CDR3 in DNA: TGTGCCAGCAGCCTAGAGAGAAGGGCGTACAATGAGCAGTTCTTC.